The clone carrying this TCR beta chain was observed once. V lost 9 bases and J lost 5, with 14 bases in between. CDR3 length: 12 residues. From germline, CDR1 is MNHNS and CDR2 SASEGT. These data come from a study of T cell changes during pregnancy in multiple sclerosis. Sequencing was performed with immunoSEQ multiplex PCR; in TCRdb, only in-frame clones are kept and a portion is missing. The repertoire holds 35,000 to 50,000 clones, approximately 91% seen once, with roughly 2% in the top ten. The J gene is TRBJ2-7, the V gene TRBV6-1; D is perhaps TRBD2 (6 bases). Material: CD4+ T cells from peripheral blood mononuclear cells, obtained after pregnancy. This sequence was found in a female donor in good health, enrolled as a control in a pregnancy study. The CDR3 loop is CASRGKWNEQYF. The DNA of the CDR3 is TGTGCCAGTCGGGGGAAGTGGAACGAGCAGTACTTC.